This TCR beta chain is from a study of blood T cell repertoires in COVID-19. Profiling relied on immunoSEQ multiplex PCR, and the TCRdb table lists in-frame clones only, not all of them. The sample lists roughly 240,000 clones; around 83% were seen once. Trimming left V 3 bases short and J 4 bases short, with 12 bases between. The germline gives CDR1 LNHDA, CDR2 SQIVND (reference sequence). The CDR3 spans 15 residues. The TCR sequence derives from a man aged 35 to 55 who had recovered from COVID-19. The specimen sequenced was peripheral blood. The chain combines TRBV19 with TRBJ2-2; possible D gene TRBD1, 5 bases. For the CDR3, the DNA is TGTGCCAGTAGTATCGTGGGCCAGGGCACCGGGGAGCTGTTTTTT. As protein: CASSIVGQGTGELFF.